The rows below give T cell receptor beta chains drawn from one sample of a study of blood T cell repertoires in COVID-19. Method: immunoSEQ multiplex PCR; TCRdb's copy keeps in-frame clones and lacks some. The sample records 150,000 or so clones, around 89% being singletons. Sequencing used peripheral blood. The receptor source for this set is a man aged 60 to 69 with COVID-19, enrolled during active disease. CDR3s include the opening cysteine and the closing phenylalanine or tryptophan. Fields, in order: D gene, clone size, V gene, CDR3 length, J gene, CDR3 protein, CDR3 DNA. D genes are given only for firm matches. Some rows have no size entry. The others give once, few or many, or a class for an expanded clone.

D gene: TRBD2; clone size: -; V gene: TRBV18; CDR3 length: 16; J gene: TRBJ2-4; CDR3 protein: CASSPWTSGTSNIQYF; CDR3 DNA: TGTGCCAGCTCACCTTGGACTAGCGGAACCTCAAACATTCAGTACTTC
D gene: TRBD1; clone size: -; V gene: TRBV5-8; CDR3 length: 13; J gene: TRBJ1-1; CDR3 protein: CASSLQGKTEAFF; CDR3 DNA: TGTGCCAGCAGTTTACAGGGGAAAACTGAAGCTTTCTTT
D gene: -; clone size: once; V gene: TRBV11-3; CDR3 length: 16; J gene: TRBJ1-6; CDR3 protein: CASSPEGGSYNSPLHF; CDR3 DNA: TGTGCCAGCAGCCCCGAGGGAGGGTCCTATAATTCACCCCTCCACTTT
D gene: -; clone size: -; V gene: TRBV7-2; CDR3 length: 15; J gene: TRBJ1-3; CDR3 protein: CASSHGEGSGNTIYF; CDR3 DNA: TGTGCCAGCAGCCATGGGGAGGGCTCTGGAAACACCATATATTTT
D gene: -; clone size: -; V gene: TRBV11-1; CDR3 length: 14; J gene: TRBJ2-7; CDR3 protein: CASSLATVSYEQYF; CDR3 DNA: TGTGCCAGCAGCTTAGCGACAGTCTCCTACGAGCAGTACTTC
D gene: -; clone size: few; V gene: TRBV11-3; CDR3 length: 14; J gene: TRBJ2-3; CDR3 protein: CASSVGASTDTQYF; CDR3 DNA: TGTGCCAGCAGCGTGGGAGCTAGCACAGATACGCAGTATTTT
D gene: -; clone size: -; V gene: TRBV25-1; CDR3 length: 15; J gene: TRBJ2-7; CDR3 protein: CASSVNRAFSYEQYF; CDR3 DNA: TGTGCCAGCAGTGTAAACAGGGCCTTCTCCTACGAGCAGTACTTC
D gene: -; clone size: -; V gene: TRBV28; CDR3 length: 15; J gene: TRBJ1-4; CDR3 protein: CASTTYRELNEKLFF; CDR3 DNA: TGTGCCAGCACAACCTACAGGGAACTCAATGAAAAACTGTTTTTT
D gene: -; clone size: -; V gene: TRBV5-1; CDR3 length: 15; J gene: TRBJ1-2; CDR3 protein: CASSLAGGEGYGYTF; CDR3 DNA: TGCGCCAGCAGCTTGGCCGGTGGTGAGGGCTATGGCTACACCTTC
D gene: -; clone size: many; V gene: TRBV18; CDR3 length: 14; J gene: TRBJ1-5; CDR3 protein: CASSPWGDNQPQHF; CDR3 DNA: TGTGCCAGCTCACCCTGGGGGGACAATCAGCCCCAGCATTTT
D gene: -; clone size: -; V gene: TRBV5-1; CDR3 length: 15; J gene: TRBJ2-6; CDR3 protein: CASSLGGTGANVLTF; CDR3 DNA: TGCGCCAGCAGCTTGGGAGGGACTGGGGCCAACGTCCTGACTTTT
D gene: -; clone size: -; V gene: TRBV6-2/TRBV6-3; CDR3 length: 14; J gene: TRBJ1-1; CDR3 protein: CASSYGQRDTEAFF; CDR3 DNA: TGTGCCAGCAGTTATGGACAAAGGGACACTGAAGCTTTCTTT
D gene: TRBD1; clone size: -; V gene: TRBV11-2; CDR3 length: 15; J gene: TRBJ2-7; CDR3 protein: CASRLGQALSYEQYF; CDR3 DNA: TGTGCCAGCAGACTGGGACAGGCACTCTCCTACGAGCAGTACTTC
D gene: TRBD2; clone size: -; V gene: TRBV6-6; CDR3 length: 16; J gene: TRBJ2-7; CDR3 protein: CASTPGRAGLAYEQYF; CDR3 DNA: TGTGCCAGCACTCCCGGGCGGGCGGGACTAGCCTACGAGCAGTACTTC
D gene: TRBD1; clone size: few; V gene: TRBV5-1; CDR3 length: 16; J gene: TRBJ1-1; CDR3 protein: CASSFSFGQGAHAAFF; CDR3 DNA: TGCGCCAGCAGCTTTAGTTTCGGGCAGGGGGCCCATGCGGCTTTCTTT
D gene: TRBD1; clone size: -; V gene: TRBV18; CDR3 length: 16; J gene: TRBJ2-7; CDR3 protein: CASSPLLGQGAEEQYF; CDR3 DNA: TGTGCCAGCTCACCTCTCTTGGGGCAGGGGGCCGAGGAGCAGTACTTC
D gene: TRBD1; clone size: -; V gene: TRBV19; CDR3 length: 18; J gene: TRBJ1-1; CDR3 protein: CASRIGVYTGQGITEAFF; CDR3 DNA: TGTGCCAGTAGGATTGGGGTTTATACGGGACAGGGAATAACTGAAGCTTTCTTT
D gene: -; clone size: -; V gene: TRBV7-2; CDR3 length: 13; J gene: TRBJ1-1; CDR3 protein: CASSFKGDTEAFF; CDR3 DNA: TGTGCCAGCAGCTTTAAGGGAGACACTGAAGCTTTCTTT
D gene: -; clone size: once; V gene: TRBV3-1/TRBV3-2; CDR3 length: 17; J gene: TRBJ1-3; CDR3 protein: CASSQALRLVSGNTIYF; CDR3 DNA: TGTGCCAGCAGCCAAGCACTCCGCTTAGTCTCTGGAAACACCATATATTTT
D gene: -; clone size: -; V gene: TRBV5-1; CDR3 length: 13; J gene: TRBJ1-2; CDR3 protein: CASSSTANYGYTF; CDR3 DNA: TGCGCCAGCAGCTCGACAGCTAACTATGGCTACACCTTC
D gene: -; clone size: -; V gene: TRBV19; CDR3 length: 14; J gene: TRBJ1-5; CDR3 protein: CASSTLGNSQPQHF; CDR3 DNA: TGTGCCAGTAGTACTCTCGGGAATAGTCAGCCCCAGCATTTT
D gene: -; clone size: few; V gene: TRBV5-5; CDR3 length: 12; J gene: TRBJ2-2; CDR3 protein: CASSFVARELFF; CDR3 DNA: TGTGCCAGCAGTTTTGTAGCTAGGGAGCTGTTTTTT
D gene: TRBD1; clone size: -; V gene: TRBV5-1; CDR3 length: 16; J gene: TRBJ2-1; CDR3 protein: CASSLYSGTDYNEQFF; CDR3 DNA: TGCGCCAGCAGCTTGTACTCCGGGACAGATTACAATGAGCAGTTCTTC
D gene: -; clone size: -; V gene: TRBV4-3; CDR3 length: 14; J gene: TRBJ2-5; CDR3 protein: CASSRTVLGETQYF; CDR3 DNA: TGCGCCAGCAGCCGAACAGTGTTGGGAGAGACCCAGTACTTC
D gene: -; clone size: -; V gene: TRBV7-2; CDR3 length: 16; J gene: TRBJ2-7; CDR3 protein: CASRGPGGTFSYEQYF; CDR3 DNA: TGTGCCAGCAGGGGACCGGGGGGCACCTTCTCCTACGAGCAGTACTTC
D gene: -; clone size: -; V gene: TRBV18; CDR3 length: 12; J gene: TRBJ1-6; CDR3 protein: CASSSRRSPLHF; CDR3 DNA: TGTGCCAGCTCATCTAGGCGGTCACCCCTCCACTTT
D gene: TRBD2; clone size: -; V gene: TRBV19; CDR3 length: 14; J gene: TRBJ2-2; CDR3 protein: CATYQGGRGNELFF; CDR3 DNA: TGTGCCACATACCAGGGCGGGAGGGGTAATGAGCTGTTTTTT
D gene: -; clone size: -; V gene: TRBV6-5; CDR3 length: 11; J gene: TRBJ1-1; CDR3 protein: CASSYLAEAFF; CDR3 DNA: TGTGCCAGCAGTTACTTAGCTGAAGCTTTCTTT
D gene: -; clone size: -; V gene: TRBV11-2; CDR3 length: 17; J gene: TRBJ1-1; CDR3 protein: CASSFLRGRYGNTEAFF; CDR3 DNA: TGTGCCAGCAGCTTCCTTAGGGGTCGGTACGGGAACACTGAAGCTTTCTTT
D gene: -; clone size: once; V gene: TRBV7-9; CDR3 length: 14; J gene: TRBJ1-2; CDR3 protein: CASSARTARHGYTF; CDR3 DNA: TGTGCCAGCAGCGCCCGGACAGCCCGCCATGGCTACACCTTC
D gene: -; clone size: -; V gene: TRBV28; CDR3 length: 13; J gene: TRBJ2-7; CDR3 protein: CASSLKKPYEQYF; CDR3 DNA: TGTGCCAGCAGCCTAAAAAAGCCCTACGAGCAGTACTTC
D gene: TRBD2; clone size: -; V gene: TRBV9; CDR3 length: 15; J gene: TRBJ2-5; CDR3 protein: CASSVASGRQETQYF; CDR3 DNA: TGTGCCAGCAGCGTTGCTAGCGGGAGGCAAGAGACCCAGTACTTC
D gene: -; clone size: -; V gene: TRBV6-5; CDR3 length: 14; J gene: TRBJ1-1; CDR3 protein: CASSLGLLNTEAFF; CDR3 DNA: TGTGCCAGCAGTTTGGGACTGCTGAACACTGAAGCTTTCTTT
D gene: TRBD2; clone size: -; V gene: TRBV3-1/TRBV3-2; CDR3 length: 19; J gene: TRBJ2-6; CDR3 protein: CASSPTGSSGGSGANVLTF; CDR3 DNA: TGTGCCAGCAGCCCCACTGGGAGTAGCGGGGGTTCTGGGGCCAACGTCCTGACTTTC
D gene: -; clone size: -; V gene: TRBV9; CDR3 length: 15; J gene: TRBJ1-1; CDR3 protein: CASSVVLGGGTEAFF; CDR3 DNA: TGTGCCAGCAGCGTAGTACTCGGGGGAGGCACTGAAGCTTTCTTT
D gene: -; clone size: -; V gene: TRBV16; CDR3 length: 16; J gene: TRBJ1-6; CDR3 protein: CASSLPTVSYNSPLHF; CDR3 DNA: TGTGCCAGCAGCCTTCCGACAGTTTCCTATAATTCACCCCTCCACTTT
D gene: TRBD1; clone size: -; V gene: TRBV19; CDR3 length: 13; J gene: TRBJ1-4; CDR3 protein: CASKDRQNEKLFF; CDR3 DNA: TGTGCCAGTAAGGACAGGCAGAATGAAAAACTGTTTTTT
D gene: -; clone size: -; V gene: TRBV10-2; CDR3 length: 19; J gene: TRBJ2-2; CDR3 protein: CASSESPNLFVQNTGELFF; CDR3 DNA: TGCGCCAGCAGTGAGTCACCTAACCTTTTTGTTCAGAACACCGGGGAGCTGTTTTTT
D gene: -; clone size: -; V gene: TRBV10-2; CDR3 length: 16; J gene: TRBJ1-1; CDR3 protein: CASSEEGGAMSSEAFF; CDR3 DNA: TGCGCCAGCAGTGAGGAGGGGGGGGCGATGAGTTCTGAAGCTTTCTTT
D gene: TRBD1; clone size: -; V gene: TRBV7-2; CDR3 length: 15; J gene: TRBJ2-1; CDR3 protein: CASRPGQGLTNEQFF; CDR3 DNA: TGTGCCAGCAGGCCTGGACAGGGCCTCACCAATGAGCAGTTCTTC
D gene: -; clone size: -; V gene: TRBV29-1; CDR3 length: 12; J gene: TRBJ2-5; CDR3 protein: CSVDRGRETQYF; CDR3 DNA: TGCAGCGTTGACAGGGGTCGGGAGACCCAGTACTTC
D gene: -; clone size: once; V gene: TRBV5-1; CDR3 length: 13; J gene: TRBJ1-2; CDR3 protein: CASSLADSYGYTF; CDR3 DNA: TGCGCCAGCAGCTTGGCGGACAGCTATGGCTACACCTTC
D gene: -; clone size: -; V gene: TRBV9; CDR3 length: 12; J gene: TRBJ2-1; CDR3 protein: CASSFGKNEQFF; CDR3 DNA: TGTGCCAGCAGCTTCGGGAAAAATGAGCAGTTCTTC
D gene: TRBD1; clone size: -; V gene: TRBV2; CDR3 length: 13; J gene: TRBJ1-2; CDR3 protein: CANKQEGAWGYTF; CDR3 DNA: TGTGCCAACAAACAAGAGGGGGCTTGGGGCTACACCTTC
D gene: TRBD1; clone size: -; V gene: TRBV4-1; CDR3 length: 20; J gene: TRBJ2-2; CDR3 protein: CASSQDGDRRGRANTGELFF; CDR3 DNA: TGCGCCAGCAGCCAAGATGGGGACAGGAGAGGAAGGGCGAACACCGGGGAGCTGTTTTTT
D gene: -; clone size: -; V gene: TRBV2; CDR3 length: 13; J gene: TRBJ2-1; CDR3 protein: CASRPDSYNEQFF; CDR3 DNA: TGTGCCAGCAGGCCGGACAGCTACAATGAGCAGTTCTTC
D gene: -; clone size: few; V gene: TRBV9; CDR3 length: 16; J gene: TRBJ1-4; CDR3 protein: CASSVGPGDLSEKLFF; CDR3 DNA: TGTGCCAGCAGCGTAGGTCCAGGGGATCTATCTGAAAAACTGTTTTTT